Below are 28 T cell receptor beta chains sequenced from a single sample in a study of early T cells in non-severe SARS-CoV-2 infection. TCRdb used MiXCR to reprocess the 5' RACE reads, holding one entry per CDR3 protein. The table includes about 100,000 distinct CDR3 sequences, roughly 13% detected once. The sample comprised whole blood. These TCRs come from an adult who was a healthcare worker with PCR-confirmed SARS-CoV-2 infection or an uninfected control (not recorded which).

The gene calls are TRBV28 and TRBJ2-7; 9 nucleotides align to TRBD1. Germline trimming cut 2 bases from V and 6 bases from J; bases unmatched to any gene: 8. Germline CDR1 and CDR2: MDHEN and SYDVKM. This CDR3 is 15 amino acids long. CDR3 coding DNA: TGTGCCAGCAGTTTACAAAGGGGACAGGGTGTCGAGCAGTACTTC. This encodes CASSLQRGQGVEQYF.

This clonotype was detected ten times or more. The chain links TRBV11-2 to TRBJ2-2, with 8 bases fitting TRBD1. CDR1 and CDR2 from the germline V gene are SGHAT and FQNNGV. J lost 4 bases, V lost 5 bases, and 6 bases had no gene match. This CDR3 is built from 15 residues. The CDR3 DNA follows: TGTGCCAGCAGCCTCCGACAGGGGAGCACCGGGGAGCTGTTTTTT. This codes for CASSLRQGSTGELFF.

The J gene is TRBJ2-7, the V gene TRBV6-2 or TRBV6-3; 8 bases are a match to TRBD1. Germline CDR1 is MNHEY and CDR2 is SVGEGT. J was trimmed by 3 bases and V by 4 bases; bases with no gene match: 11. The CDR3 is 16 residues long. The CDR3 protein is CASSLEGRGRVYEQYF. DNA of the CDR3: TGTGCCAGCAGTTTGGAGGGCAGGGGGCGCGTCTACGAGCAGTACTTC.

This clonotype was seen more than once but under ten times. The rearrangement joins TRBV7-8 to TRBJ2-5; 11 nucleotides match TRBD2. Trimming cost V 4 bases and J 3 bases; bases outside gene matches: 13. There are 18 residues in the CDR3. CDR1 is SGHVS and CDR2 is FQNEAQ in the germline V gene. This CDR3 reads CASSSSPHVAGGEETQYF. CDR3 DNA: TGTGCCAGCAGCTCAAGCCCCCACGTAGCGGGGGGGGAAGAGACCCAGTACTTC.

This clonotype was recorded at least ten times. V usage is TRBV5-1 and J usage is TRBJ1-5; D uncertain. The germline CDR1 and CDR2 sequences are SGHRS and YFSETQ. The CDR3 has 13 amino acids. V was trimmed by 4 bases and J by 4 bases, leaving 9 bases between them. This CDR3 is CASSLTENQPQHF. In nucleotides, the CDR3 is TGCGCCAGCAGCCTGACCGAAAATCAGCCCCAGCATTTT.

The chain employs TRBV3-1 and TRBJ1-3; TRBD1 agrees at 7 bases. The CDR3 has 17 residues. V lost 4 bases and J lost 1; bases outside the gene matches: 10. Germline V gene data show CDR1 as LGHDT and CDR2 as YNNKEL (reference sequence). CDR3 loop: CASSRAGGQLSGNTIYF. The CDR3 coding sequence is TGTGCCAGCAGCCGAGCAGGGGGACAGCTTTCTGGAAACACCATATATTTT.

The table lists this clonotype with many counts. The chain is built from TRBV29-1 and TRBJ2-3, with D uncertain. The CDR3 is 11 residues long. The germline CDR1 and CDR2 sequences are SQVTM and ANQGSEA. With 6 bases removed from V and 2 bases from J, the gap between germline ends came to 6 bases. Written as DNA, the CDR3 is TGCAGCGTCGGAGACACAGATACGCAGTATTTT. Its translation: CSVGDTDTQYF.

The sample holds many counts of this clonotype. The chain carries TRBV29-1 and TRBJ2-7, with a weak D call TRBD2 (5 bases). V gave up 6 bases and J gave up 3 bases, with 12 bases separating them. This CDR3 has 12 amino acids. Germline V gives CDR1 SQVTM, CDR2 ANQGSEA. The CDR3 here is CSVTGINYEQYF. The CDR3 DNA sequence: TGCAGCGTAACCGGGATCAACTACGAGCAGTACTTC.

The V call is TRBV6-5, the J call TRBJ1-2; possibly TRBD1 for D (5 bases). The CDR3 spans 15 residues. Looked up from germline, CDR1 is MNHEY and CDR2 is SVGAGI. Between the trimmed V and J ends, which lost 4 bases and 2 bases, there was a span of 14 bases. The CDR3 coding sequence is TGTGCCAGCAGTTCCCCCCGGGCAGGGAACTATGGCTACACCTTC. Translation gives CASSSPRAGNYGYTF.

The sample holds a few counts of this clonotype. The chain has TRBV29-1 and TRBJ2-3, with D tentatively TRBD2 (7 bases). Germline V lookup: CDR1 SQVTM, CDR2 ANQGSEA. Trimming pared 3 bases from V and 7 bases from J, leaving 17 bases between. This CDR3 region has 14 residues. CDR3 in DNA: TGCAGCGTTGATCGGGACACCGGGGGGAATACGCAGTATTTT. Amino acids: CSVDRDTGGNTQYF.

Ten or more counts support this clonotype. This chain connects TRBV20-1 to TRBJ2-3, with D tentatively TRBD1 (5 bases). V gave up 5 bases and J gave up 6 bases, with 12 bases separating them. Looked up from germline, CDR1 is DFQATT and CDR2 is SNEGSKA (reference sequence). CDR3 size: 12 residues. In DNA, the CDR3 is TGCAGTGCTGCGAAGGGGTCTGATACGCAGTATTTT. As protein: CSAAKGSDTQYF.

The chain joins TRBV28 to TRBJ1-4; 7 nucleotides agree with TRBD1. This CDR3 spans 14 amino acids. In germline, CDR1 is MDHEN, CDR2 SYDVKM. The J segment lost 8 bases and the V segment lost 6 bases, leaving 9 bases of the junction unmatched. The chain's CDR3 is CASSRGQLREKLFF. The CDR3, as DNA: TGTGCCAGCAGCAGGGGACAGTTAAGGGAAAAACTGTTTTTT. Full variable domain (remainder filled in from reference TRBV28 and TRBJ1-4): DVKVTQSSRYLVKRTGEKVFLECVQDMDHENMFWYRQDPGLGLRLIYFSYDVKMKEKGDIPEGYSVSREKKERFSLILESASTNQTSMYLCASSRGQLREKLFFGSGTQLSVL.

V usage is TRBV28 and J usage is TRBJ1-3; 7 positions match TRBD1. With V trimmed by 5 bases and J by 2 bases, 3 bases remained unmatched. The CDR3 totals 14 residues. Per germline, CDR1 MDHEN and CDR2 SYDVKM. CDR3 DNA sequence: TGTGCCAGCAGTGAGGGGGCCGCTGGAAACACCATATATTTT. Amino acids: CASSEGAAGNTIYF.

The genes are TRBV7-2 and TRBJ1-3; 8 bases are a match to TRBD1. The CDR3 loop spans 14 amino acids. From germline, CDR1 is SGHTA and CDR2 FQGNSA. V lost 5 bases to trimming and J lost 8 bases; unmatched junction nucleotides: 8. The CDR3 region has the DNA TGTGCCAGCAGCCCCGGGACAGGTCAATACACCATATATTTT. This sequence encodes CASSPGTGQYTIYF.

This clonotype was counted between two and nine times. The chain links TRBV14 to TRBJ2-2, with D unresolved. Germline loops: CDR1 SGHDN, CDR2 FVKESK. This CDR3 is built from 17 residues. V lost 0 bases, J lost 1 base, and 12 bases lay in between. CDR3 in DNA: TGTGCCAGCAGCCAAGATTTGGGCAGACTGAACACCGGGGAGCTGTTTTTT. Its protein is CASSQDLGRLNTGELFF.

The table lists this clonotype with many counts. The chain couples TRBV5-1 to TRBJ1-1; no reliable D call. Germline CDR1 is SGHRS and CDR2 is YFSETQ. V lost 0 bases, J lost 7 bases, and 13 bases lay in between. There are 14 residues in the CDR3. The CDR3 here is CASSLDGRAGEAFF. CDR3 coding DNA: TGCGCCAGCAGCTTGGACGGGAGGGCGGGTGAAGCTTTCTTT.

This clonotype was seen more than once but under ten times. V usage is TRBV5-4 and J usage is TRBJ1-4; 8 bases line up with TRBD1. The CDR3 length is 15 residues. Germline V gene sequence: CDR1 SGHNT, CDR2 YYREEE (reference sequence). The V and J ends lost 4 bases and 4 bases, in that order; junction bases with no gene match: 6. CDR3: CASSETGAGNEKLFF. CDR3 nucleotides: TGTGCCAGCAGCGAGACAGGGGCTGGTAATGAAAAACTGTTTTTT.

The rearrangement links TRBV2 to TRBJ1-1; D is perhaps TRBD1 (5 bases). Germline lookup yields CDR1 SNHLY and CDR2 FYNNEI. This CDR3 contains 14 residues. V lost 10 bases and J 1 base, leaving 16 bases between the germline ends. The DNA of the CDR3 is TGTGCCACCATGGGGGAGGGATGGAACACTGAAGCTTTCTTT. It encodes CATMGEGWNTEAFF.

The J gene is TRBJ2-1, the V gene TRBV6-5; D may correspond to TRBD1 or TRBD2 (5 bases each). The CDR3 totals 12 residues. From germline, CDR1 is MNHEY and CDR2 SVGAGI. V was pared by 5 bases and J by 9 bases, with 11 bases between. CDR3 loop: CASSRRGAEQFF. The CDR3 region has the DNA TGTGCCAGCAGTCGTCGAGGGGCTGAGCAGTTCTTC.

V is TRBV7-2 and J is TRBJ2-5; possibly TRBD2 for D (5 bases). V lost 7 bases and J lost 2, with 14 bases in between. The CDR3 runs to 14 residues. Germline loops: CDR1 SGHTA, CDR2 FQGNSA. CDR3 nucleotides: TGTGCCAGCACCCCAAGAGGGCCGCAAGAGACCCAGTACTTC. As protein: CASTPRGPQETQYF.

The chain combines TRBV7-9 with TRBJ2-7; 9 positions agree with TRBD1. Germline CDR1 SEHNR, CDR2 FQNEAQ (reference sequence). The CDR3 sequence is 15 residues long. The trim removed 5 bases at V and 7 bases at J, leaving 12 bases unmatched. The CDR3 coding sequence is TGTGCCAGCAGCCAACGGACAGGGGCCTCCGGGGAGCAGTACTTC. It yields the protein CASSQRTGASGEQYF.

The genes are TRBV6-1 and TRBJ1-5; 9 nucleotides match TRBD1. The CDR3 runs 15 residues. CDR1 and CDR2 (germline): MNHNS, SASEGT. V lost 6 bases and J lost 4; bases outside the gene matches: 7. The CDR3 loop reads CASRGTGRLNQPQHF. For the CDR3, the DNA is TGTGCCAGCAGAGGGACAGGGCGACTTAATCAGCCCCAGCATTTT.

This rearrangement joins TRBV3-1 to TRBJ2-3; 14 positions match TRBD2. Germline V gene sequence: CDR1 LGHDT, CDR2 YNNKEL (reference sequence). With V trimmed by 3 bases and J by 2 bases, 4 bases remained unmatched. This CDR3 contains 17 residues. In nucleotides, the CDR3 is TGTGCCAGCAGCCAGACTAGCGGGGGGGCTCCCACAGATACGCAGTATTTT. Translated, it gives CASSQTSGGAPTDTQYF.

This clonotype has a handful of counts. The chain uses TRBV3-1 and TRBJ2-5, with 8 bases matching TRBD2. Germline CDR1 LGHDT, CDR2 YNNKEL (reference sequence). With 8 bases clipped from V and 4 bases from J, the junction kept 9 bases outside the gene matches. CDR3 size: 14 residues. The CDR3 DNA is TGTGCCAGCGGGAGAATAGCGGGGCTAGAGACCCAGTACTTC. Translated, it gives CASGRIAGLETQYF.

This clonotype was counted ten times or more. The junction departs from germline at one end; a sequencing error may be responsible. The CDR3 sequence is CASSLAATNEKLFF. The CDR3 DNA follows: TGTGCCAGCAGCCTAGCGGCAACTAATGAAAAACTGTTTTTT. The rearrangement uses TRBV7-9 and TRBJ1-4, with unresolved D. Germline-derived CDR1 and CDR2 are SEHNR and FQNEAQ (reference sequence). The length of the CDR3 is 14 residues.

The genes are TRBV7-8 and TRBJ1-5; D is uncertain. The CDR3 loop spans 19 amino acids. Germline V lookup: CDR1 SGHVS, CDR2 FQNEAQ. V gave up 5 bases and J gave up 0 bases, with 23 bases separating them. CDR3 amino acids: CASSAYTSSWRYSNQPQHF. In DNA form, the CDR3 reads TGTGCCAGCAGCGCTTATACCTCGAGCTGGCGCTATAGCAATCAGCCCCAGCATTTT.

With respect to this clonotype: A read error may explain this, as a much larger clone is one base away. The CDR3 nucleotides are TGCAGTGCTCCCGACTCGAAGAGGGGGCAGTTCTTC. Translation: CSAPDSKRGQFF. V gene TRBV20-1 combines with J gene TRBJ2-1; the D gene could be TRBD1 or TRBD2 (5 bases each). Per germline, CDR1 DFQATT and CDR2 SNEGSKA (reference sequence). This CDR3 is built from 12 residues. V was shortened by 5 bases and J by 12 bases, with 17 bases between the two germline ends.

This clonotype has a handful of counts. The chain is built from TRBV7-6 and TRBJ2-3; 7 bases fit TRBD2. Trimming cost V 2 bases and J 0 bases; bases outside gene matches: 8. The germline V gene encodes CDR1 SGHVS and CDR2 FNYEAQ. This CDR3 is built from 17 residues. CDR3 sequence (DNA): TGTGCCAGCAGCTTACTTGCGCGGGGACTAAGCACAGATACGCAGTATTTT. Translation: CASSLLARGLSTDTQYF.